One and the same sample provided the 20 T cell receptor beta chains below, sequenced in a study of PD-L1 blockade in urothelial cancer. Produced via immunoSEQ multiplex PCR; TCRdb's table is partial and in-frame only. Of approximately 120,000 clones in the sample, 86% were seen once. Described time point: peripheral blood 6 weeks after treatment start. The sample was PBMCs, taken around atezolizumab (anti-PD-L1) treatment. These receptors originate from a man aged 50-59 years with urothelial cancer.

DNA of the CDR3: TGTGCCAGTAGTCTTGACGGGACAGGGGGTCAGCCCCAGCATTTT. It specifies CASSLDGTGGQPQHF. V and J are TRBV19 and TRBJ1-5; 11 nucleotides agree with TRBD1. The CDR3 extends over 15 amino acids. The V and J ends lost 5 bases and 6 bases, in that order; junction bases with no gene match: 6. The germline CDR1 and CDR2 sequences are LNHDA and SQIVND (reference sequence).

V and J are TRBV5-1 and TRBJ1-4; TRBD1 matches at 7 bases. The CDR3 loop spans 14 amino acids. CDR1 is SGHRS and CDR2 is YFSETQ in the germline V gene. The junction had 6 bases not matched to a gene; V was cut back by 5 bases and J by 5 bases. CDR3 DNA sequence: TGCGCCAGCAGATCAGGGACAGTAAATGAAAAACTGTTTTTT. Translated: CASRSGTVNEKLFF.

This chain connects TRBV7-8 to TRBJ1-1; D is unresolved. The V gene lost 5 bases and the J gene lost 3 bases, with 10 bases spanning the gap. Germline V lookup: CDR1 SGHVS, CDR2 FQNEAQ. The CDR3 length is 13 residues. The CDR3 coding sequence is TGTGCCAGCAGCCTAGACGCGGACACTGAAGCTTTCTTT. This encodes CASSLDADTEAFF. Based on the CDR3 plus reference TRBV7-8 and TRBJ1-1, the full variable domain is GAGVSQSPRYKVAKRGQDVALRCDPISGHVSLFWYQQALGQGPEFLTYFQNEAQLDKSGLPSDRFFAERPEGSVSTLKIQRTQQEDSAVYLCASSLDADTEAFFGQGTRLTVV.

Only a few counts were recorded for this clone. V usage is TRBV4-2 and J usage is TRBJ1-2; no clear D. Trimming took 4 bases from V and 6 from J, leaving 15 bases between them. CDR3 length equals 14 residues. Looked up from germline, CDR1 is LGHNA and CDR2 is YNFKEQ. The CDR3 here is CASSPLRHQDGYTF. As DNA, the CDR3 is TGTGCCAGCAGCCCCCTCAGACACCAGGATGGCTACACCTTC.

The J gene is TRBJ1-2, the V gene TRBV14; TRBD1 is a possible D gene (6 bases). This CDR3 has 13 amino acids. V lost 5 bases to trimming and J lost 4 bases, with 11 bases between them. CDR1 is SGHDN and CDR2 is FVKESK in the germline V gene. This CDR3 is CASSVQGGYGYTF. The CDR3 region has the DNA TGTGCCAGCAGCGTCCAAGGGGGCTATGGCTACACCTTC.

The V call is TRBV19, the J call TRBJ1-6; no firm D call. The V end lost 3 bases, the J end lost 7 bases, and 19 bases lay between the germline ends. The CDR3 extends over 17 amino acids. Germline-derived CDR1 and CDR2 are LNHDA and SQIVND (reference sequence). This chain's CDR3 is CASSIQRRRGLNSPLHF. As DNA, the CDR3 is TGTGCCAGTAGTATTCAGCGGAGGCGAGGTCTCAATTCACCCCTCCACTTT.

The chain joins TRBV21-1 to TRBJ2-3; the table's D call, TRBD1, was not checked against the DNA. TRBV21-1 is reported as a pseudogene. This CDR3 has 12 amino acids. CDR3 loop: CASSYGQTRQYF. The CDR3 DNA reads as TGTGCCAGCAGCTACGGCCAGACAAGACAGTATTTT.

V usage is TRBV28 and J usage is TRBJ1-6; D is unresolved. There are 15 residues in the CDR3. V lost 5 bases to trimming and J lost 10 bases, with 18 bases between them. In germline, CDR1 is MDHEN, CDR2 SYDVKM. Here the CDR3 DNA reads TGTGCCAGCAGTCGGATTAGGTGGGAGGGCTCACCCCTCCACTTT. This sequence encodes CASSRIRWEGSPLHF. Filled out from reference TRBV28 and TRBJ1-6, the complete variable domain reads DVKVTQSSRYLVKRTGEKVFLECVQDMDHENMFWYRQDPGLGLRLIYFSYDVKMKEKGDIPEGYSVSREKKERFSLILESASTNQTSMYLCASSRIRWEGSPLHFGNGTRLTVT.

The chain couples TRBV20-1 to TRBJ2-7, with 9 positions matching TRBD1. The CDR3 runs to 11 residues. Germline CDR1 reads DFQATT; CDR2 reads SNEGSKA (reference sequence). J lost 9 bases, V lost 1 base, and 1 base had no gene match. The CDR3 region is CSARGTGVQYF. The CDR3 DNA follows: TGCAGTGCTAGAGGGACAGGGGTGCAGTACTTC.

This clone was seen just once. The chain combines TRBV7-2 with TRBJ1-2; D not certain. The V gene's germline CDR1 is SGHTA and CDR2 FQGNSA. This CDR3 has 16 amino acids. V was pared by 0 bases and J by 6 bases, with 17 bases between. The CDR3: CASSLAYGVSAHGYTF. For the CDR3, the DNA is TGTGCCAGCAGCTTAGCGTATGGGGTTAGCGCGCATGGCTACACCTTC.

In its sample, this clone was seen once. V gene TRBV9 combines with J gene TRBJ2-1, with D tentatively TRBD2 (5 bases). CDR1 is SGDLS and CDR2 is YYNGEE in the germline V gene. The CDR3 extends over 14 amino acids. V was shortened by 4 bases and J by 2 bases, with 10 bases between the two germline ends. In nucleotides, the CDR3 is TGTGCCAGCAGCCCCCGGGGTACCTACAATGAGCAGTTCTTC. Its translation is CASSPRGTYNEQFF.

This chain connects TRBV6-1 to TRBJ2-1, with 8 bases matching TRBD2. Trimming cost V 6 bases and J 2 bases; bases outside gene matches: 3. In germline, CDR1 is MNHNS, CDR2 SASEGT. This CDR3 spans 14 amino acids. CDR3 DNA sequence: TGTGCCAGCAGCGGGACTAGACCCTACAATGAGCAGTTCTTC. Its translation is CASSGTRPYNEQFF.

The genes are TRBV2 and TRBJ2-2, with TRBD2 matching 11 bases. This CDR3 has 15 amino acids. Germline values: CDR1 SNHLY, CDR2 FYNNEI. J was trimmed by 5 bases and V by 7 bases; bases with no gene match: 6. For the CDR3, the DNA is TGTGCCAGCAATTCACTAGCGGGAGTGACCGGGGAGCTGTTTTTT. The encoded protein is CASNSLAGVTGELFF.

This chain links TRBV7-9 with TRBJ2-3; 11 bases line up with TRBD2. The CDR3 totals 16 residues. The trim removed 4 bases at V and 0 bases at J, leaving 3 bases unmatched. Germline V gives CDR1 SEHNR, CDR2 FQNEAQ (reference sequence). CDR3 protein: CASSWGLAESTDTQYF. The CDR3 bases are TGTGCCAGCAGCTGGGGACTAGCGGAGAGCACAGATACGCAGTATTTT.

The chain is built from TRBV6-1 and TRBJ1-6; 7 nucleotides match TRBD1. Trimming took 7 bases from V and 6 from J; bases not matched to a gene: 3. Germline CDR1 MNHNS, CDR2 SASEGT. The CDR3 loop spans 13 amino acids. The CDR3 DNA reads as TGTGCCAGCATGGCAGGGGGTAATTCACCCCTCCACTTT. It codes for CASMAGGNSPLHF.

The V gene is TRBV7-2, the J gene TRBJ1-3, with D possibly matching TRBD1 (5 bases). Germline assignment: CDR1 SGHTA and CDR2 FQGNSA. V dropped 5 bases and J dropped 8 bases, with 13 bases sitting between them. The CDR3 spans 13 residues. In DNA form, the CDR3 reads TGTGCCAGCAGCCTCGGACAACGGGACACCATATATTTT. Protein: CASSLGQRDTIYF.

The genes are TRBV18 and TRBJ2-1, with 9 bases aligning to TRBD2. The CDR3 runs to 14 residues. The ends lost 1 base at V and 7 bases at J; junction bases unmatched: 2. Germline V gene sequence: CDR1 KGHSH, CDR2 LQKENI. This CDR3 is CASSPLLAGNEQFF. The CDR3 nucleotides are TGTGCCAGCTCACCACTACTAGCGGGTAATGAGCAGTTCTTC. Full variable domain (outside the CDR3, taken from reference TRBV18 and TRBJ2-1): NAGVMQNPRHLVRRRGQEARLRCSPMKGHSHVYWYRQLPEEGLKFMVYLQKENIIDESGMPKERFSAEFPKEGPSILRIQQVVRGDSAAYFCASSPLLAGNEQFFGPGTRLTVL.

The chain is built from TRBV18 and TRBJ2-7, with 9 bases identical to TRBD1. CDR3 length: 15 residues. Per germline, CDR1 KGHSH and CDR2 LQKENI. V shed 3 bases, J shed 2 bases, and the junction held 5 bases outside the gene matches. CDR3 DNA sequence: TGTGCCAGCTCACCTAGGACAGGGGACCCCTACGAGCAGTACTTC. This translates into CASSPRTGDPYEQYF.

Here the CDR3 reads CASSAKDRGNRNTIYF. In DNA form, the CDR3 reads TGTGCCAGCAGCGCGAAAGACAGGGGGAACAGAAACACCATATATTTT. The chain links TRBV7-9 to TRBJ1-3; TRBD1 matches 9 bases. The CDR3 spans 16 residues. The J segment lost 5 bases and the V segment lost 5 bases, leaving 10 bases of the junction unmatched. Germline V gene lookup returns CDR1 SEHNR and CDR2 FQNEAQ (reference sequence).

The CDR3 region has the DNA TGTGCCATCACCCCGGTGCATACCAATGAGCAGTTCTTC. Its protein product is CAITPVHTNEQFF. The chain couples TRBV10-3 to TRBJ2-1; D gene uncertain. The germline V gene has CDR1 ENHRY and CDR2 SYGVKD. The CDR3 contains 13 residues. V was shortened by 7 bases and J by 6 bases, with 13 bases between the two germline ends.